Presented here are 13 T cell receptor beta chains from one specimen sequenced in a study of blood T cell repertoires in COVID-19. Only in-frame clones appear in the TCRdb table, and some are missing; sequencing was by immunoSEQ multiplex PCR. Of 250,000 or so clones listed, around nine tenths are singletons. Material for sequencing was peripheral blood. These receptors were collected from a woman in her forties who had recovered from COVID-19.

The V call is TRBV19, the J call TRBJ2-3, with TRBD1 identical over 8 bases. The CDR3 is made up of 17 amino acids. The V gene end was trimmed by 4 bases and the J gene end by 6 bases; junction bases not matched to a gene: 15. Germline assignment: CDR1 LNHDA and CDR2 SQIVND (reference sequence). The CDR3 nucleotides are TGTGCCAGTAGTAACCTCGGACAGGGTCTGGGGAGGGATACGCAGTATTTT. Translating it yields CASSNLGQGLGRDTQYF.

The CDR3 loop is CASSYSTGGYGYTF. The DNA of the CDR3 is TGTGCCAGCAGCTATTCGACCGGCGGCTATGGCTACACCTTC. The chain employs TRBV13 and TRBJ1-2; no definite D call. The CDR3 runs to 14 residues. Trimming removed 4 bases at V and 4 bases at J, with 13 bases between. Germline loops: CDR1 PRHDT, CDR2 FYEKMQ (reference sequence).

This chain joins TRBV30 and TRBJ2-7, with 8 bases aligning to TRBD1. CDR1 is GTSNPN and CDR2 is SVGIG in the germline V gene (reference sequence). V lost 4 bases and J lost 10; bases outside the gene matches: 15. CDR3 length: 14 residues. CDR3 amino acids: CAWIPDRGELKQYF. In DNA form, the CDR3 reads TGTGCCTGGATCCCCGACAGGGGAGAATTGAAACAGTACTTC.

CDR3 loop: CASSPITDSYSNQPQHF. CDR3 DNA sequence: TGTGCCAGCAGTCCGATTACAGACAGTTATAGCAATCAGCCCCAGCATTTT. The chain is built from TRBV6-6 and TRBJ1-5; TRBD1 is a possible D gene (5 bases). The germline V gene has CDR1 MNHNY and CDR2 SVGAGI (reference sequence). V was shortened by 5 bases and J by 0 bases, with 17 bases between the two germline ends. There are 17 residues in the CDR3.

The chain uses TRBV3-1 (or the pseudogene TRBV3-2) and TRBJ2-5; no definite D call. This CDR3 region has 12 residues. The ends were cut back, 4 bases at V and 5 bases at J, with 8 bases in the middle. In germline, CDR1 is LGHDT, CDR2 YNNKEL (reference sequence). The CDR3 region has the DNA TGTGCCAGCAGCCCGCTATCGGAGACCCAGTACTTC. This translates into CASSPLSETQYF.

The chain couples TRBV11-3 to TRBJ1-1, with D unclear. The CDR3 contains 14 residues. Germline loops: CDR1 SGHNT, CDR2 YENEEA. V lost 3 bases and J lost 4, with 12 bases in between. The CDR3 protein is CASSLSFNPTEAFF. As DNA, the CDR3 is TGTGCCAGCAGCTTGAGCTTCAACCCCACTGAAGCTTTCTTT.

This clone was seen a single time. The chain combines TRBV7-2 with TRBJ2-4; TRBD2 matches at 8 bases. The CDR3 sequence is 17 residues long. J was trimmed by 4 bases and V by 5 bases; bases with no gene match: 13. CDR1 and CDR2 (germline): SGHTA, FQGNSA. The CDR3 sequence: CASSQQKVAGGKNIQYF. As DNA, the CDR3 is TGTGCCAGCAGCCAACAGAAGGTGGCGGGAGGAAAAAACATTCAGTACTTC.

The chain has TRBV19 and TRBJ2-4; D perhaps matches TRBD2 (5 bases). Between the trimmed V and J ends, which lost 3 bases and 5 bases, there was a span of 11 bases. CDR1 LNHDA and CDR2 SQIVND come from the germline V gene (reference sequence). This CDR3 has 14 amino acids. The CDR3 sequence: CASSISRAENIQYF. CDR3 sequence (DNA): TGTGCCAGTAGTATCTCGCGGGCGGAAAACATTCAGTACTTC. Supplemented by reference TRBV19 and TRBJ2-4, the full variable domain reads DGGITQSPKYLFRKEGQNVTLSCEQNLNHDAMYWYRQDPGQGLRLIYYSQIVNDFQKGDIAEGYSVSREKKESFPLTVTSAQKNPTAFYLCASSISRAENIQYFGAGTRLSVL.

The rearrangement uses TRBV11-2 and TRBJ2-1; tentative D call: TRBD2 (6 bases). Germline CDR1 and CDR2: SGHAT and FQNNGV. The CDR3 is 16 amino acids. V shed 5 bases and J shed 8 bases, with 22 bases lying between them. CDR3: CASSLPTDTSSDEQFF. The CDR3 DNA is TGTGCCAGCAGCCTTCCCACGGACACTAGCTCCGATGAGCAGTTCTTC.

This clone was counted a single time. The V gene is TRBV5-4, the J gene TRBJ1-4; perhaps TRBD1 as D (5 bases). Trimming stripped 2 bases from V and 4 bases from J, with 24 bases between. The CDR3 consists of 19 residues. Germline loops: CDR1 SGHNT, CDR2 YYREEE (reference sequence). This chain's CDR3 is CASSFIRAKTRTDNEKLFF. CDR3 DNA: TGTGCCAGCAGCTTTATCAGGGCGAAAACGAGGACGGATAATGAAAAACTGTTTTTT.

The chain employs TRBV28 and TRBJ1-5; D is unclear. V dropped 6 bases and J dropped 9 bases, with 9 bases sitting between them. The CDR3 is 11 amino acids. Germline V lookup: CDR1 MDHEN, CDR2 SYDVKM. This chain's CDR3 is CASSSTRPQHF. The CDR3 bases are TGTGCCAGCAGCTCAACGCGGCCCCAGCATTTT.

The J gene is TRBJ2-7, the V gene TRBV3-1 (or the pseudogene TRBV3-2); the match to TRBD2 covers 7 bases. V dropped 0 bases and J dropped 4; count of bases not matched to a gene: 3. CDR3 length: 14 amino acids. Germline V gene sequence: CDR1 LGHDT, CDR2 YNNKEL (reference sequence). CDR3 protein: CASSQERELYEQYF. The CDR3 DNA follows: TGTGCCAGCAGCCAAGAGCGGGAGCTGTACGAGCAGTACTTC.

This chain links TRBV29-1 with TRBJ2-7, with TRBD2 matching 12 bases. Germline CDR1 is SQVTM and CDR2 is ANQGSEA. Trimming removed 3 bases from V and 3 bases from J; junction bases left unmatched: 6. The CDR3 consists of 15 residues. CDR3 nucleotide sequence: TGCAGCGTTGACACCAGGACTAGCGGGATCTACGAGCAGTACTTC. Translating it yields CSVDTRTSGIYEQYF.